This T cell receptor beta chain was sequenced for a study of blood T cell repertoires in COVID-19. Whole-study context: The United States, Italy and Spain supplied acute and convalescent COVID-19 samples. The analysed material was cDNA or gDNA that came from T cells, B-cell-depleted T cells, or PBMCs.

In the study's own analysis: It was from reference gene primer amplification that nucleated cell counts were estimated. Generated by immunoSEQ multiplex PCR, the TCRdb table keeps only in-frame clones and is missing some. V and J calls and clone size are as listed in that table; D and trimming were resolved from the DNA. The sample lists around 30,000 clones; around 77% were seen once. This CDR3 region has 19 residues. From germline, CDR1 is KGHSH and CDR2 LQKENI. V lost 0 bases and J lost 2; bases outside the gene matches: 8. Sequencing was done on a sample of peripheral blood. The receptor comes from a woman in her seventies with active or convalescent COVID-19. This chain joins TRBV18 and TRBJ2-6; TRBD1 matches 9 bases. CDR3 coding DNA: TGTGCCAGCTCACCACCGGGACAGGGTATTACCGCTGGGGCCAACGTCCTGACTTTC. Translating gives CASSPPGQGITAGANVLTF.